This section outlines one T cell receptor beta chain sequence together with its context. This specimen comes from a study of blood T cell repertoires in COVID-19. Study context: Both acute and convalescent COVID-19 samples were obtained from the United States, Italy and Spain.

The germline V and J ends were trimmed by 1 base and 5 bases, with 14 bases remaining between them. CDR1 and CDR2 from the germline V gene are SGDLS and YYNGEE. This CDR3 region has 15 residues. Sequencing was performed with immunoSEQ multiplex PCR; in TCRdb, only in-frame clones are kept and a portion is missing. Of 150,000 to 200,000 clones listed, less than 90% were seen once; the top ten hold 6.5% to 8.5%. Sequenced material: peripheral blood. V is TRBV9 and J is TRBJ2-3; tentatively, D is TRBD2 (6 bases). This TCR derives from a woman in her 70s with COVID-19, enrolled during active disease. The CDR3 DNA is TGTGCCAGCAGCGTACGTCTAGCGTCAGGAGATACGCAGTATTTT. Encoded protein: CASSVRLASGDTQYF.